This TCR beta chain emerged from a study of OX40 agonist ivuxolimab in advanced cancers. Baseline, cycle 4 day 1, and cycle 7 day 1 were the blood sampling points. Assay: immunoSEQ multiplex PCR; the TCRdb copy retains only in-frame clones and omits some. This repertoire shows tens of thousands of clones, roughly 86% found once; its top ten account for roughly 1.1%. V lost 4 bases and J lost 1; bases outside the gene matches: 4. Germline lookup yields CDR1 SGDLS and CDR2 YYNGEE. The CDR3 runs to 14 residues. The receptor's source is an adult with an advanced solid tumor such as melanoma, head and neck, liver or kidney cancer. The gene calls are TRBV9 and TRBJ2-5, with TRBD2 matching over 7 bases. The sample consisted of CD4+ or CD8+ T cells sorted from blood, taken in a trial of the OX40 agonist ivuxolimab. CDR3 bases: TGTGCCAGCAGCCCCCCTAGCGGCCAAGAGACCCAGTACTTC. Translation gives CASSPPSGQETQYF.